The 30 T cell receptor beta chains below were found in one sample sequenced in a study of control samples from healthy donors and cancer patients. Assay: immunoSEQ multiplex PCR; the TCRdb copy retains only in-frame clones and omits some. This table holds about 75,000 clones, approximately 94% found once. Sequenced input: blood. These receptors originate from a woman aged 40 to 50 in good health.

The V gene is TRBV4-2, the J gene TRBJ2-7; D not resolved. Germline V gene data show CDR1 as LGHNA and CDR2 as YNFKEQ. The CDR3 runs to 13 residues. V was trimmed by 0 bases and J by 4 bases, leaving 7 bases between them. The CDR3 is CASSQDVGYEQYF. Here the CDR3 DNA reads TGTGCCAGCAGCCAAGATGTCGGATACGAGCAGTACTTC.

The chain uses TRBV5-1 and TRBJ2-1; TRBD1 is a possible D gene (5 bases). V lost 4 bases and J lost 8, with 13 bases in between. Germline loops: CDR1 SGHRS, CDR2 YFSETQ. This CDR3 contains 13 residues. CDR3 coding DNA: TGCGCCAGCAGCGTACCGATGACAGATGAGCAGTTCTTC. Protein: CASSVPMTDEQFF.

This sequence joins TRBV29-1 and TRBJ2-1; 9 bases line up with TRBD2. The V gene end was trimmed by 3 bases and the J gene end by 8 bases; junction bases not matched to a gene: 5. Germline CDR1 is SQVTM and CDR2 is ANQGSEA. The CDR3 runs to 13 residues. CDR3: CSVEAAGGHEQFF. DNA of the CDR3: TGCAGCGTTGAGGCAGCGGGGGGCCATGAGCAGTTCTTC.

The J gene is TRBJ2-1, the V gene TRBV2, with unresolved D. CDR1 is SNHLY, CDR2 FYNNEI, per germline. Deletions cut 7 bases from V and 9 bases from J, with 10 bases between. The CDR3 consists of 11 residues. The chain's CDR3 is CASKTAPEQFF. Here the CDR3 DNA reads TGTGCCAGCAAAACGGCTCCTGAGCAGTTCTTC.

The chain couples TRBV6-2 or TRBV6-3 to TRBJ2-1; D gene ambiguous. V lost 6 bases and J 7 bases, leaving 13 bases between the germline ends. The CDR3 covers 13 residues. The germline V gene encodes CDR1 MNHEY and CDR2 SVGEGT. CDR3 region: CASSYARMNEQFF. In nucleotides, the CDR3 is TGTGCCAGCAGCTATGCCAGGATGAATGAGCAGTTCTTC.

The chain has TRBV19 and TRBJ2-1; D gene uncertain. The CDR3 runs to 13 residues. Germline loops: CDR1 LNHDA, CDR2 SQIVND (reference sequence). The V end was cut by 1 base, the J end by 9 bases, with 10 bases between. The CDR3 protein is CASSIALDIEQFF. The CDR3, as DNA: TGTGCCAGTAGTATAGCCCTAGATATTGAGCAGTTCTTC.

CDR3 sequence reads: CASSLDSRTPHQYF. The CDR3 DNA is TGTGCCAGCAGCTTAGATAGTAGGACTCCACACCAGTACTTC. The rearrangement links TRBV11-2 to TRBJ2-5, with D tentatively TRBD2 (5 bases). Germline V gives CDR1 SGHAT, CDR2 FQNNGV. The CDR3 spans 14 residues. V shed 0 bases and J shed 10 bases, with 15 bases lying between them.

The chain joins TRBV5-1 to TRBJ2-5; 8 positions match TRBD1. Trimming cost V 3 bases and J 5 bases; bases outside gene matches: 6. The germline V gene encodes CDR1 SGHRS and CDR2 YFSETQ. The CDR3 covers 14 residues. This CDR3 is CASSSTGVSETQYF. The CDR3 nucleotides read TGCGCCAGCAGCTCGACAGGGGTGAGCGAGACCCAGTACTTC.

This chain connects TRBV19 to TRBJ1-5; 7 bases are shared with TRBD1. Germline V lookup: CDR1 LNHDA, CDR2 SQIVND (reference sequence). The CDR3 sequence is 13 residues long. V shed 7 bases and J 3 bases; nucleotides not matched to a gene: 3. CDR3 sequence: CASNDRVNQPQHF. CDR3 DNA: TGTGCCAGTAACGACAGGGTCAATCAGCCCCAGCATTTT. Variable domain in full (rest from reference TRBV19 and TRBJ1-5): DGGITQSPKYLFRKEGQNVTLSCEQNLNHDAMYWYRQDPGQGLRLIYYSQIVNDFQKGDIAEGYSVSREKKESFPLTVTSAQKNPTAFYLCASNDRVNQPQHFGDGTRLSIL.

The V call is TRBV19, the J call TRBJ2-2; D remains ambiguous. This CDR3 is built from 16 residues. Trimming removed 3 bases at V and 3 bases at J, with 14 bases between. Germline CDR1 is LNHDA and CDR2 is SQIVND (reference sequence). The CDR3 sequence: CASSMANSRDTGELFF. In nucleotides, the CDR3 is TGTGCCAGTAGTATGGCGAACTCCCGCGACACCGGGGAGCTGTTTTTT.

V and J are TRBV5-5 and TRBJ1-6, with D hard to call. The V gene's germline CDR1 is SGHKS and CDR2 YYEKEE (reference sequence). Trimming cost V 4 bases and J 0 bases, with 8 bases left between them. CDR3 length equals 15 residues. CDR3 protein: CASSIQLSYNSPLHF. CDR3 sequence (DNA): TGTGCCAGCAGCATCCAACTCTCCTATAATTCACCCCTCCACTTT.

This clone was found once. The CDR3 here is CAWNGQGNSNQPQHF. The CDR3 DNA reads TGTGCCTGGAACGGACAGGGCAATAGCAATCAGCCCCAGCATTTT. The V and J genes are TRBV30 and TRBJ1-5; 8 bases align to TRBD1. Trimming cost V 4 bases and J 0 bases; bases outside gene matches: 5. The CDR3 runs to 15 residues. CDR1 is GTSNPN and CDR2 is SVGIG in the germline V gene (reference sequence).

V is TRBV5-1 and J is TRBJ2-3; 8 bases line up with TRBD2. The trim removed 1 base at V and 5 bases at J, leaving 9 bases unmatched. From germline, CDR1 is SGHRS and CDR2 YFSETQ. The CDR3 runs 16 residues. This chain's CDR3 is CASSLLPGGPKDTQYF. CDR3 bases: TGCGCCAGCAGCTTGTTGCCGGGGGGGCCTAAAGATACGCAGTATTTT. The whole variable domain, filled in from reference TRBV5-1 and TRBJ2-3, reads KAGVTQTPRYLIKTRGQQVTLSCSPISGHRSVSWYQQTPGQGLQFLFEYFSETQRNKGNFPGRFSGRQFSNSRSEMNVSTLELGDSALYLCASSLLPGGPKDTQYFGPGTRLTVL.

The chain recombines TRBV29-1 with TRBJ1-3; the D is unclear. The CDR3 covers 12 residues. Germline CDR1 is SQVTM and CDR2 is ANQGSEA. The CDR3 DNA sequence: TGCAGTGTGACGGAGTCTGGAAACACCATATATTTT. It yields the protein CSVTESGNTIYF.

CDR3 nucleotide sequence: TGTGCCAGCAGCCAAGCGAAGGGGAGGGGCCAAGAGACCCAGTACTTC. Translated: CASSQAKGRGQETQYF. The V and J genes are TRBV14 and TRBJ2-5; 7 bases are a match to TRBD2. V dropped 1 base and J dropped 1; count of bases not matched to a gene: 6. CDR3 length: 16 residues. CDR1 is SGHDN, CDR2 FVKESK, per germline.

The genes are TRBV7-9 and TRBJ1-2, with D maybe TRBD1 (5 bases). Trimming cost V 5 bases and J 2 bases, with 18 bases left between them. The germline V gene has CDR1 SEHNR and CDR2 FQNEAQ (reference sequence). The CDR3 runs to 16 residues. The DNA of the CDR3 is TGTGCCAGCAGCCGTTTGGGTGGGGGATTAAACTATGGCTACACCTTC. Its protein product is CASSRLGGGLNYGYTF.

J is TRBJ2-7 and V is TRBV5-5, with 9 bases that match TRBD1. This CDR3 region has 14 residues. V shed 0 bases, J shed 3 bases, and the junction held 1 base outside the gene matches. Germline V gives CDR1 SGHKS, CDR2 YYEKEE (reference sequence). CDR3 sequence: CASSLVGQGYEQYF. The CDR3 nucleotides read TGTGCCAGCAGCTTGGTGGGACAGGGCTACGAGCAGTACTTC.

This clone is a singleton in its sample. The rearrangement joins TRBV7-9 to TRBJ1-1; no definite D call. The CDR3 spans 14 residues. Germline V lookup: CDR1 SEHNR, CDR2 FQNEAQ (reference sequence). The V end was cut by 5 bases, the J end by 0 bases, with 10 bases between. CDR3 in DNA: TGTGCCAGCAGCCGGAGCGGGGTGAACACTGAAGCTTTCTTT. Encoded protein: CASSRSGVNTEAFF.

This clone was seen only once. The genes are TRBV2 and TRBJ2-3; 9 bases fit TRBD2. The V and J ends lost 8 bases and 6 bases, in that order; junction bases with no gene match: 3. CDR3 length equals 12 residues. CDR1 is SNHLY, CDR2 FYNNEI, per germline. The CDR3 is CASGTSPDTQYF. DNA of the CDR3: TGTGCCAGCGGGACTAGCCCCGATACGCAGTATTTT.

The gene calls are TRBV5-6 and TRBJ1-2; TRBD1 matches at 8 bases. Germline V CDR1 and CDR2: SGHDT, YYEEEE. The V and J ends lost 2 bases and 2 bases, in that order; junction bases with no gene match: 2. This CDR3 spans 14 amino acids. This chain's CDR3 is CASSFNRGNYGYTF. In DNA form, the CDR3 reads TGTGCCAGCAGCTTCAACAGGGGGAACTATGGCTACACCTTC.

The rearrangement links TRBV18 to TRBJ2-5; TRBD1 matches 8 bases. Trimming cost V 0 bases and J 6 bases; bases outside gene matches: 6. The CDR3 runs 15 residues. CDR1 is KGHSH, CDR2 LQKENI, per germline. CDR3 in amino acids: CASSPPETGDKTQYF. DNA for the CDR3: TGTGCCAGCTCACCACCAGAGACAGGGGACAAGACCCAGTACTTC.

This clone was recorded a few times. The chain has TRBV19 and TRBJ1-5; D remains ambiguous. CDR1 LNHDA and CDR2 SQIVND come from the germline V gene (reference sequence). Deletions cut 3 bases from V and 4 bases from J, with 7 bases between. This CDR3 has 13 amino acids. This CDR3 is CASSMTVNQPQHF. The CDR3 bases are TGTGCCAGTAGTATGACGGTTAATCAGCCCCAGCATTTT. The whole variable domain, filled in from reference TRBV19 and TRBJ1-5, reads DGGITQSPKYLFRKEGQNVTLSCEQNLNHDAMYWYRQDPGQGLRLIYYSQIVNDFQKGDIAEGYSVSREKKESFPLTVTSAQKNPTAFYLCASSMTVNQPQHFGDGTRLSIL.

The V call is TRBV20-1, the J call TRBJ2-2; 13 bases agree with TRBD2. The CDR3 runs 16 residues. After removal of 3 bases from V and 6 bases from J, the junction contained 7 bases not matched to a gene. Germline V gives CDR1 DFQATT, CDR2 SNEGSKA (reference sequence). This chain's CDR3 is CSASAGTSGMSGELFF. The CDR3 coding sequence is TGCAGTGCTAGTGCGGGGACTAGCGGGATGTCCGGGGAGCTGTTTTTT.

J is TRBJ2-5 and V is TRBV3-1 (or the pseudogene TRBV3-2); the D gene is possibly TRBD2 (6 bases). Trimming left V 8 bases short and J 5 bases short, with 18 bases between. CDR3 length: 14 amino acids. The germline CDR1 and CDR2 sequences are LGHDT and YNNKEL (reference sequence). CDR3 sequence: CASWSTSLSETQYF. DNA of the CDR3: TGTGCCAGCTGGTCGACTAGTTTATCGGAGACCCAGTACTTC.

The rearrangement uses TRBV5-1 and TRBJ2-7; no definite D call. Germline CDR1 SGHRS, CDR2 YFSETQ. V lost 5 bases and J 7 bases, leaving 13 bases between the germline ends. CDR3 length: 12 residues. The DNA for the CDR3 is TGCGCCAGCAGTACCTATGCCGGAGAGCAGTACTTC. This translates into CASSTYAGEQYF.

The V and J genes are TRBV29-1 and TRBJ2-7; 8 positions match TRBD1. Looked up from germline, CDR1 is SQVTM and CDR2 is ANQGSEA. The CDR3 is made up of 14 amino acids. V was pared by 7 bases and J by 4 bases, with 12 bases of the junction left unmatched. CDR3 sequence: CSAILQGAQYEQYF. The CDR3 region has the DNA TGCAGCGCGATCCTCCAGGGGGCCCAGTACGAGCAGTACTTC.

This chain connects TRBV4-2 to TRBJ2-5; tentatively, D is TRBD1 (6 bases). Trimming cost V 0 bases and J 4 bases, with 6 bases left between them. The CDR3 has 13 amino acids. Germline V lookup: CDR1 LGHNA, CDR2 YNFKEQ. The CDR3 DNA sequence: TGTGCCAGCAGCCAAGACAGGGGAGAGACCCAGTACTTC. Amino acid sequence: CASSQDRGETQYF.

V gene TRBV5-1 combines with J gene TRBJ2-7; 7 nucleotides agree with TRBD2. V gave up 6 bases and J gave up 4 bases; unmatched junction bases: 10. The CDR3 is 14 residues long. Germline CDR1 is SGHRS and CDR2 is YFSETQ. DNA for the CDR3: TGCGCCAGCAACTCCGGGACTATGTCTTACGAGCAGTACTTC. Translation gives CASNSGTMSYEQYF.

In its sample, this clone was seen once. This chain uses TRBV6-6 with TRBJ1-2, with a weak D call TRBD1 (6 bases). CDR1 is MNHNY, CDR2 SVGAGI, per germline (reference sequence). V was cut by 6 bases and J by 4 bases, with 15 bases left in between. The CDR3 consists of 14 residues. The CDR3 DNA follows: TGTGCCAGCAGCCCCGGCGGGGGGCTCTATGGCTACACCTTC. It yields the protein CASSPGGGLYGYTF.

This rearrangement joins TRBV6-6 to TRBJ2-3, with D unclear. Deletions cut 4 bases from V and 7 bases from J, with 18 bases between. Germline CDR1 MNHNY, CDR2 SVGAGI (reference sequence). This CDR3 has 15 residues. This CDR3 reads CASSFTTTPANTQYF. The CDR3 nucleotides read TGTGCCAGCAGTTTTACGACGACCCCGGCTAATACGCAGTATTTT.